The clone carrying this TCR beta chain was seen a few times. Clones were sequenced by immunoSEQ multiplex PCR, and TCRdb holds only the in-frame ones, with some missing. There are some 8,700 clones in the sample; 87% occur only once, and 30% to 35% lies in the top ten. Time point of the sample: cycle 4 day 1 (C4D1), after around six weeks of nivolumab. Every single patient, without exception, relapsed after autologous stem cell transplantation, and brentuximab vedotin exposure varied. The source of the sample is a study of PD-1 blockade in classical Hodgkin lymphoma. The V end lost 4 bases, the J end lost 5 bases, and 3 bases lay between the germline ends. The CDR3 has 11 amino acids. Germline V gene data show CDR1 as LGHNA and CDR2 as YNFKEQ.

The source is a human donor with classical Hodgkin lymphoma. The source was peripheral blood mononuclear cells (PBMCs), collected before the fourth cycle of nivolumab. The V and J genes are TRBV4-2 and TRBJ2-1; D unclear. The CDR3 region is CASSLNNEQFF. The CDR3 region has the DNA TGTGCCAGCAGCCTCAACAATGAGCAGTTCTTC.